The rows below give T cell receptor beta chains drawn from one sample of a study of post-analysis software for immune sequencing data. In TCRdb, the PCR reads were re-called with MiXCR into one record per CDR3 protein. The sample includes 550,000 to 700,000 distinct CDR3 sequences, around 40% of them seen just once. The sequenced sample was blood. The receptors here all came from a girl aged 5 to 17 with multiple sclerosis. CDR3s include the opening cysteine and the closing phenylalanine or tryptophan. A D gene is named only where the DNA matches it firmly. The size of a clone is reported for some rows only, either as once, few or many, or as a class for expanded clones.

d_call | j_call | v_call | clone_size | cdr3_aa | cdr3_nt
NA | TRBJ1-1 | TRBV7-9 | NA | CASSLAGRGETEAFF | TGTGCCAGCAGCTTAGCCGGCAGGGGTGAGACTGAAGCTTTCTTT
TRBD2 | TRBJ2-5 | TRBV6-6 | NA | CASSSPRAAGASEQYF | TGTGCCAGCAGTTCGCCCCGGGCAGCGGGGGCCAGTGAGCAGTACTTC
TRBD1 | TRBJ2-5 | TRBV20-1 | NA | CSARLGQGSVKTQYF | TGCAGTGCTAGATTAGGACAGGGGTCGGTTAAGACCCAGTACTTC
NA | TRBJ2-5 | TRBV4-1 | NA | CASSQAAAQETQYF | TGCGCCAGCAGCCAAGCGGCGGCCCAAGAGACCCAGTACTTC
NA | TRBJ1-6 | TRBV5-1 | NA | CASQQSEGGNSPLHF | TGCGCCAGCCAGCAGTCTGAGGGTGGGAATTCACCCCTCCACTTT
NA | TRBJ1-4 | TRBV12-3/TRBV12-4 | NA | CASSLRGTNEKLFF | TGTGCCAGCAGTTTAAGAGGGACTAATGAAAAACTGTTTTTT
NA | TRBJ2-7 | TRBV29-1 | NA | CSVGGVGREQYF | TGCAGCGTGGGGGGAGTGGGGCGCGAGCAGTACTTC
NA | TRBJ2-7 | TRBV27 | NA | CASSPRTTATYEQYF | TGTGCCAGCAGTCCCCGGACAACCGCTACCTACGAGCAGTACTTC
TRBD2 | TRBJ2-7 | TRBV4-2 | NA | CASSPPSGGNEQYF | TGTGCCAGCAGCCCACCTAGCGGGGGAAACGAGCAGTACTTC
NA | TRBJ2-2 | TRBV20-1 | few | CSAASIGANTGELFF | TGCAGTGCGGCCTCCATCGGAGCGAACACCGGGGAGCTGTTTTTT
NA | TRBJ2-1 | TRBV11-2 | few | CASSWLPPGRGGNEQFF | TGTGCCAGCAGTTGGCTTCCCCCAGGGAGAGGCGGGAATGAGCAGTTCTTC
NA | TRBJ2-1 | TRBV20-1 | NA | CSASLLVRLNEQFF | TGCAGTGCTAGTTTACTAGTGAGGCTCAATGAGCAGTTCTTC
NA | TRBJ1-2 | TRBV29-1 | NA | CSVSEAGRDNYGYTF | TGCAGCGTTTCCGAAGCGGGGAGGGATAACTATGGCTACACCTTC
NA | TRBJ2-1 | TRBV6-2/TRBV6-3 | few | CASSYSIGSSYNEQFF | TGTGCCAGCAGTTACTCGATCGGGAGCTCCTACAATGAGCAGTTCTTC
NA | TRBJ2-7 | TRBV28 | NA | CAGNWMGYEQYF | TGTGCCGGCAATTGGATGGGCTACGAGCAGTACTTC
TRBD2 | TRBJ2-1 | TRBV25-1 | NA | CASRGTSGSNEQFF | TGTGCCAGCAGAGGGACTAGCGGGAGTAATGAGCAGTTCTTC
NA | TRBJ2-7 | TRBV7-7 | NA | CASSSITGMGSYEQYF | TGTGCCAGCAGCTCCATAACAGGGATGGGCTCCTACGAGCAGTACTTC
NA | TRBJ2-1 | TRBV10-2 | NA | CASGDTYNEQFF | TGCGCCAGCGGGGACACCTACAATGAGCAGTTCTTC
TRBD1 | TRBJ2-7 | TRBV20-1 | NA | CSAPGQVDEQYF | TGCAGTGCCCCAGGACAGGTGGACGAGCAGTACTTC
NA | TRBJ2-4 | TRBV4-1 | few | CASSQDHQGGNIQYF | TGCGCCAGCAGCCAAGACCATCAGGGGGGAAACATTCAGTACTTC
NA | TRBJ2-1 | TRBV12-3/TRBV12-4 | NA | CASSPLGGTDEQFF | TGTGCCAGCAGCCCCTTGGGGGGGACAGACGAGCAGTTCTTC
TRBD1 | TRBJ1-4 | TRBV12-3/TRBV12-4 | NA | CASTHKGTGSEKLFF | TGTGCCAGCACCCATAAAGGGACAGGGAGTGAAAAACTGTTTTTT
NA | TRBJ2-1 | TRBV5-1 | NA | CASSVTRRNEQFF | TGCGCCAGCAGCGTTACGAGACGCAATGAGCAGTTCTTC
TRBD1 | TRBJ2-1 | TRBV12-3/TRBV12-4 | NA | CASSPTTGANEQFF | TGTGCCAGCAGCCCCACGACAGGGGCTAATGAGCAGTTCTTC
NA | TRBJ2-5 | TRBV20-1 | few | CSARGIGETQYF | TGCAGTGCTAGGGGTATCGGGGAGACCCAGTACTTC
NA | TRBJ1-5 | TRBV10-3 | NA | CAISESMGGTNQPQHF | TGTGCCATCAGTGAGTCCATGGGGGGGACCAATCAGCCCCAGCATTTT
TRBD1 | TRBJ2-4 | TRBV20-1 | few | CSAAPRTGLNIQYF | TGCAGTGCTGCGCCCCGGACAGGGTTAAACATTCAGTACTTC
TRBD2 | TRBJ2-3 | TRBV5-1 | NA | CASSPRLAEGTDTQYF | TGCGCTAGCAGCCCCCGACTAGCGGAAGGCACAGATACGCAGTATTTT
TRBD2 | TRBJ2-3 | TRBV5-1 | NA | CASSLDGTRLTDTQYF | TGCGCCAGCAGCCTAGACGGGACTAGACTCACAGATACGCAGTATTTT
NA | TRBJ1-2 | TRBV7-3 | NA | CASSPAAGRDGYTF | TGTGCCAGCAGCCCCGCTGCTGGCAGGGACGGCTACACCTTC
TRBD1 | TRBJ2-7 | TRBV5-1 | NA | CASSLQVREDRGSYEQYF | TGCGCCAGCAGCTTGCAGGTCCGGGAGGACAGGGGATCCTACGAGCAGTACTTC
TRBD1 | TRBJ2-7 | TRBV14 | NA | CASSQLDRAYEQYF | TGTGCCAGCAGCCAACTGGACAGGGCCTACGAGCAGTACTTC
TRBD2 | TRBJ2-1 | TRBV5-1 | NA | CASGTSVNEQFF | TGCGCCAGCGGTACTAGCGTTAATGAGCAGTTCTTC
NA | TRBJ2-7 | TRBV4-2 | NA | CASSQEIGTGTSYEQYF | TGTGCCAGCAGCCAAGAAATAGGAACAGGGACTTCCTACGAGCAGTACTTC
NA | TRBJ2-5 | TRBV6-6 | NA | CASRAGETQYF | TGTGCCAGCAGGGCGGGGGAGACCCAGTACTTC
TRBD2 | TRBJ2-3 | TRBV12-3/TRBV12-4 | NA | CASSPGLAGRTDTQYF | TGTGCCAGCAGCCCGGGACTAGCGGGCCGCACAGATACGCAGTATTTT
TRBD1 | TRBJ1-1 | TRBV20-1 | NA | CSARRQGATTEAFF | TGCAGTGCTAGAAGACAGGGGGCGACCACTGAAGCTTTCTTT
NA | TRBJ1-2 | TRBV12-3/TRBV12-4 | NA | CASSLSPEAYGYTF | TGTGCCAGCAGTTTATCGCCGGAGGCCTATGGCTACACCTTC
NA | TRBJ2-7 | TRBV5-1 | NA | CASSLEWGSSYEQYF | TGCGCCAGCAGCTTGGAGTGGGGGAGCTCCTACGAGCAGTACTTC
TRBD2 | TRBJ2-3 | TRBV12-3/TRBV12-4 | few | CASRLAGGPQYF | TGTGCCAGCAGACTAGCGGGAGGGCCGCAGTATTTT
NA | TRBJ2-6 | TRBV4-1 | NA | CASSQTSSASGANVLTF | TGCGCCAGCAGCCAGACCTCATCGGCCTCTGGGGCCAACGTCCTGACTTTC
NA | TRBJ1-6 | TRBV6-1 | few | CASITASNSPLHF | TGTGCCAGCATTACAGCCTCTAATTCACCCCTCCACTTT
NA | TRBJ2-3 | TRBV12-3/TRBV12-4 | few | CASSSWGDTDTQYF | TGTGCCAGCAGCTCTTGGGGGGACACAGATACGCAGTATTTT
NA | TRBJ1-5 | TRBV7-2 | NA | CASSFQGRQPQHF | TGTGCCAGCAGCTTTCAGGGAAGGCAGCCCCAGCATTTT
TRBD2 | TRBJ2-3 | TRBV6-5 | NA | CASSYRGPSGGTDTQYF | TGTGCCAGCAGTTACCGCGGTCCTAGCGGGGGCACAGATACGCAGTATTTT
NA | TRBJ2-4 | TRBV10-3 | few | CAISESDRSLQYF | TGTGCCATCAGTGAGTCCGATAGATCCCTTCAGTACTTC
NA | TRBJ1-2 | TRBV7-9 | NA | CASSQDTNYGCTF | NA
NA | TRBJ2-7 | TRBV20-1 | NA | CSARDSAVSYEQYF | TGCAGTGCTAGAGATTCCGCAGTCTCCTACGAGCAGTACTTC
NA | TRBJ2-3 | TRBV6-5 | few | CASSSFSVEVDTQYF | TGTGCCAGCAGTTCCTTTAGTGTTGAGGTAGATACGCAGTATTTT
NA | TRBJ1-4 | TRBV24-1 | NA | CATSDLSDDGGEKLFF | TGTGCCACCAGTGATTTGTCGGACGACGGCGGTGAAAAACTGTTTTTT
TRBD2 | TRBJ2-3 | TRBV20-1 | NA | CSAAKTSGTDTQYF | TGCAGTGCTGCAAAGACTAGCGGGACAGATACGCAGTATTTT
NA | TRBJ1-6 | TRBV5-1 | few | CASSQSSYNSPLHF | TGCGCCAGCAGCCAAAGCTCCTATAATTCACCCCTCCACTTT
NA | TRBJ1-2 | TRBV7-9 | few | CASSLAEGTIHGYTF | TGTGCCAGCAGCTTAGCGGAGGGAACGATCCATGGCTACACTTTC
TRBD1 | TRBJ2-7 | TRBV12-3/TRBV12-4 | NA | CASSFAGGRYEQYF | TGTGCCAGCAGTTTCGCAGGGGGCAGGTACGAGCAGTACTTC